This is a list of T cell receptor beta chains from one sample in a study of T cells in Graves' hyperthyroidism and ophthalmopathy. TCRdb reprocessed the multiplex PCR reads with MiXCR, giving one entry per CDR3 protein. The table records some 770,000 distinct CDR3 sequences, about 16% of them present only once. Sequencing was done on a sample of blood. Receptors were obtained from a young man with Graves' hyperthyroidism. Both conserved end residues are trimmed from each CDR3.

J gene	V gene	CDR3 protein
TRBJ2-3	TRBV4-1	ASSQGRVGRTDTQY
TRBJ2-7	TRBV7-2	ASTRDSAYEQY
TRBJ2-1	TRBV7-2	ASSLDPDYNEQF
TRBJ1-1	TRBV9	ASSVSTGAYTEAF
TRBJ1-1	TRBV18	ASSTMGGSTEAF
TRBJ2-1	TRBV20-1	SAREGGAYNEQF
TRBJ2-1	TRBV12-3/TRBV12-4	ASSLMGTGNF
TRBJ1-1	TRBV20-1	SARPVDRATEAF
TRBJ2-7	TRBV6-5	ASSYSGLAGGSYEQY
TRBJ2-1	TRBV5-1	ASSLDQGSYNEQF
TRBJ2-3	TRBV19	ASSTGTGGAWLADTQY
TRBJ2-5	TRBV18	ASSLWDDRETQY
TRBJ2-1	TRBV30	AWSVGLAGEQF
TRBJ2-3	TRBV27	ASQDRGSFVDTQY
TRBJ2-2	TRBV30	AWSDRNGELF
TRBJ2-5	TRBV2	ASSEEYRGQETQY